Sequencing of this TCR beta chain was carried out in a study of beta chain features in type 1 diabetes. Study outcomes and limitations: Shorter TCRB CDR3s, moderately but significantly so, marked every one of the four CD4+ subsets in Type 1 diabetes patients. PCR, the amplification step, might favor shorter templates, equally in patients and controls.

CDR3 length equals 13 residues. V was cut by 5 bases and J by 0 bases, with 6 bases left in between. CDR1 is SGHTA and CDR2 is FQGTGA in the germline V gene. This clone was seen a few times. Its antigen is still unknown. Researchers reported sorting CD4+ naive, central memory, regulatory and stem cell-like memory cells via CD45RO/CCR7/CD25/CD127/CD95/CD27. Each sorted fraction was over 95% pure. The investigators reverse transcribed all of the isolated RNA, so they sequenced expressed TCRB transcripts. Deep immunoSEQ sequencing covered naive, central memory and regulatory T cell samples. Assay: immunoSEQ multiplex PCR; the TCRdb copy retains only in-frame clones and omits some. The profile shows around 140,000 clones, 9% of them singletons.

This chain joins TRBV7-3 and TRBJ2-3; TRBD2 might be the D (5 bases). The sample comprised central memory CD4+ T cells from blood. This clonotype was sampled from a man between 25 and 39 years old with type 1 diabetes. In nucleotides, the CDR3 is TGTGCCAGCAGCCCTAGCAGCACAGATACGCAGTATTTT. Its protein is CASSPSSTDTQYF.